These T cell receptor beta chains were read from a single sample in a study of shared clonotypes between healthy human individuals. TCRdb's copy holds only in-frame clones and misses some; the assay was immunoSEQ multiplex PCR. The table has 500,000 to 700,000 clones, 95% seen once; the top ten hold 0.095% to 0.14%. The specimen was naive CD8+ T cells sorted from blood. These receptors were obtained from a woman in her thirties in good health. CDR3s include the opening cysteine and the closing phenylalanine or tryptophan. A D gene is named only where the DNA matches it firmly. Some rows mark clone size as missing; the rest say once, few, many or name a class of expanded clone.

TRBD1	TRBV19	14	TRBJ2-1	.	CASSIVQGRNEQFF	TGTGCCAGTAGTATCGTACAGGGGCGCAATGAGCAGTTCTTC
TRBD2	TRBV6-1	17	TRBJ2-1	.	CASSVPRASGPYNEQFF	TGTGCCAGCAGTGTCCCCCGCGCTAGCGGTCCCTACAATGAGCAGTTCTTC
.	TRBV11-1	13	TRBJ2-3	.	CASSPTLADTQYF	TGTGCCAGCAGCCCGACTTTGGCAGATACGCAGTATTTT
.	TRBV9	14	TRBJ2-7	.	CASSDLGAGNEQYF	TGTGCCAGCAGCGACCTTGGCGCCGGGAACGAGCAGTACTTC
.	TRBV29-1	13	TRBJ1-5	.	CSTREDSNQPQHF	TGCAGCACCAGAGAAGATAGCAATCAGCCCCAGCATTTT
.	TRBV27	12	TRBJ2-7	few	CASSSASYEQYF	TGTGCCAGCAGTTCCGCATCCTACGAGCAGTACTTC
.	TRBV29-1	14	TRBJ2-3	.	CSVESAEVTDTQYF	TGCAGCGTTGAATCAGCGGAAGTCACAGATACGCAGTATTTT
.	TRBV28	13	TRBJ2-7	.	CASSSTRRGEQYF	TGTGCCAGCAGTTCGACTAGACGGGGGGAGCAGTACTTC
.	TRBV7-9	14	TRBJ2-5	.	CASSSLAEGETQYF	TGTGCCAGCAGCTCGTTAGCAGAAGGGGAGACCCAGTACTTC
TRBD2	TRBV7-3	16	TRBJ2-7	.	CASSNTGTSGYSEQYF	TGTGCCAGCAGCAATACCGGGACTAGCGGGTATAGTGAGCAGTACTTC
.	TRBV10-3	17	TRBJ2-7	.	CAISEFPGLTYSYEQYF	TGTGCCATCAGTGAGTTTCCCGGGCTGACTTACTCCTACGAGCAGTACTTC
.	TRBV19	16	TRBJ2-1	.	CASSIVGSGRGNEQFF	TGTGCCAGTAGTATAGTAGGAAGCGGTAGGGGGAATGAGCAGTTCTTC
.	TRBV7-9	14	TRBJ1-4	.	CASRPTEGLEKLFF	TGTGCCAGCAGACCGACAGAGGGCCTGGAAAAACTGTTTTTT
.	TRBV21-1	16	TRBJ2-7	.	CASSSQLAGGPYEQYF	TGTGCCAGCAGCAGTCAGCTAGCGGGAGGGCCGTACGAGCAGTACTTC
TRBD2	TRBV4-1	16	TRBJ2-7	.	CASSQAGTSVLYEQYF	TGCGCCAGCAGCCAGGCCGGGACTAGCGTACTATACGAGCAGTACTTC